This T cell receptor beta chain was identified in a study of T cells in Graves' hyperthyroidism and ophthalmopathy (dated by TCRdb to the late 2010s). Regarding the complete study: Peripheral blood was sampled at the time of initial diagnosis, prior to any treatment. An independent validation cohort of under 20 hyperthyroidism patients and approximately 17 patients who later progressed to ophthalmopathy tested prospective prediction of ophthalmopathy. Following sampling, methimazole starting at 30 mg daily was given to hyperthyroidism patients, and high-dose intravenous methylprednisolone was given to ophthalmopathy patients. To identify distinguishing TCR V-J signatures, a discovery cohort of 95 to 100 patients was used, comprising some 45 with Graves' ophthalmopathy and 55 to 65 with stable Graves' hyperthyroidism. Thyroid tissue and blood T-cell repertoires from six Graves' hyperthyroidism patients were also compared in the study. The 100 or so discovery patients were randomly split 7:3 into training and test sets. The paper reports TCR Vbeta CDR3 sequencing of about 140 peripheral blood samples: under 45 ophthalmopathy, under 80 hyperthyroidism and roughly 17 progressor patients. Study-wide conclusions, independent of this receptor: In cross-validation, a model built on a 13 V-J signature told ophthalmopathy apart from stable hyperthyroidism with under 90% sensitivity and around 84% specificity, and in testing the same model reached 80%/75%. Most expanded thyroid clonotypes (frequency above 0.001) were also detected in blood, suggesting blood repertoires may reflect thyroid immune responses. Sample size was not statistically predetermined, and blinding of investigators to group allocation was not performed. In validation, the model predicted progression to ophthalmopathy with 55% to 71% sensitivity and around 72% specificity, a median of approximately 6.5 months before onset.

Many counts were recorded for this clonotype. Its antigen specificity is not known. Base qualities were left out, and no much larger clone turns up one base away. The TCR beta CDR3 regions were amplified from the RNA transcripts. The first round of RT-PCR for the TCR CDR3 was performed with the HTBI primer set and the Qiagen OneStep RT-PCR kit. A second multiplex PCR round built the libraries, followed by size selection and purification. Paired-end sequencing of the libraries was performed with 100 bp reads on an Illumina HiSeq2000. The original methods were these. Raw data were processed with SOAPnuke, discarding reads with adapters, uncalled bases, mean Phred below 15, or no exact constant-primer or identifier match. COPE v1.2.5 was used to merge the high-quality paired reads, and each unique nucleotide sequence was defined as a clonotype. Clonotypes were aligned to IMGT TRBV, TRBD and TRBJ reference segments using MiTCR v1.1. The analysis included only V-J combinations with a frequency above 0.0001, which together covered around 99% of the repertoires. The TCS score was defined as F50 (clonal expansion) divided by E x V (chaos), with BLOSUM62-based TCRdist calculated between CDR3 peptides within each V-J. Welch's t-statistics and random forest reduced 514 V-J features to 10 to 15, which were used in a naive Bayes classifier (R e1071). In TCRdb, the public reads were trimmed at Q25 with fastp and aligned with MiXCR, with productive beta chains retained. Rows with a matching CDR3 protein are joined into one entry that keeps the most common DNA and genes. The V and J calls here are based on TCRdb, not the publication. This sample gives 350,000 or so distinct CDR3 sequences in total; around 18% of them show up just once. The ten largest clones add up to around 16% of the sample.

The CDR3 starts with the cysteine, ends with the phenylalanine, and has 15 residues. Only the CDR3 DNA is retained, 45 bases long and in frame from the first base. CDR1 and CDR2, looked up from the germline V gene, are MNHEY and SVGEGT. V is pruned by 6 bases and J by 0 bases, leaving 8 bases of the junction without a gene match. Ophthalmopathy patients had moderately to severely active disease, with a Clinical Activity Score of 3 or more, a NOSPECS grade of 4 or more, and a disease duration of less than 3 months. Exclusion was applied to patients with uncontrolled infections, other autoimmune diseases, pregnancy or lactation. Diagnoses were based on clinical symptoms, serum thyroxine and TRAb, thyroid ultrasound and orbital computed tomography. PBMCs were separated from over 9 ml of fresh peripheral blood using Ficoll-Paque density gradient centrifugation. Trizol reagent was used to extract total RNA, and RNA quality was then checked on an Agilent 2100 Bioanalyzer.

The sample consisted of blood. The receptor was derived from a middle-aged woman with Graves' ophthalmopathy. The sequence is built from TRBV6-2 or TRBV6-3 and TRBJ2-7, with 7 bases aligning to TRBD1. The DNA sequence follows: TGTGCCAGCAGGGAAATGGACAGGTTCTCCTACGAGCAGTACTTC. Its protein product is CASREMDRFSYEQYF.